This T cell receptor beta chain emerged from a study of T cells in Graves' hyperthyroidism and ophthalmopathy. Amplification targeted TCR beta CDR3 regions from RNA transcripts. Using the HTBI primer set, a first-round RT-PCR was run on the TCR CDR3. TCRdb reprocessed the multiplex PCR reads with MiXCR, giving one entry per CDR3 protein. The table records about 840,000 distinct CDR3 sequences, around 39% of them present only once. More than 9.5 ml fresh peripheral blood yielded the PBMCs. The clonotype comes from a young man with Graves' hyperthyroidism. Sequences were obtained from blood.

As DNA, the CDR3 is TGTGCCAGCAGCGTAGCTGGGACGGGCGGAAGAGATACGCAGTATTTT. This translates into CASSVAGTGGRDTQYF. This chain links TRBV9 with TRBJ2-3; D may correspond to TRBD1 or TRBD2 (5 bases each). This CDR3 region has 16 residues. Germline lookup yields CDR1 SGDLS and CDR2 YYNGEE. Trimming took 0 bases from V and 5 from J, leaving 16 bases between them.